This TCR beta chain is from a study of shared clonotypes between healthy human individuals. Study outcomes and limitations: Unshared clonotypes carried lower generation probabilities than those common to all four donors.

A remark on this clone: Its antigen is undetermined.

Naive-designated CD8 cells lacked CD45RO, were positively enriched for CCR7, and omitted terminally differentiated effector memory CD45RA+ cells. Donors included only healthy HIV-negative adults lacking recent acute infections or vaccinations. The table came from immunoSEQ multiplex PCR; TCRdb's copy has only in-frame clones and leaves some out. The table lists around 550,000 clones, roughly 95% of them singletons, with 0.11% in the top ten. After removal of 4 bases from V and 1 base from J, the junction contained 8 bases not matched to a gene. Looked up from germline, CDR1 is SGHRS and CDR2 is YFSETQ. The CDR3 spans 16 residues.

The chain recombines TRBV5-1 with TRBJ2-7; 10 positions agree with TRBD1. This TCR was sampled from a woman aged 25 to 45 in good health. Sequenced sample: naive CD8+ T cells sorted from blood. The CDR3 DNA is TGCGCCAGCAGCCTCGAACCGGGACAGGGGTCCTACGAGCAGTACTTC. Residues: CASSLEPGQGSYEQYF.